This T cell receptor beta chain stems from a study of identical twins. The study's findings and limits: Twin-shared out-of-frame alpha sequences were enriched for low generation probability. Rather than following the same donors, the conclusions depended on cross-sectional statistical analysis. The study found that models underestimated out-of-frame TCR alpha sharing in monozygotic twins.

CDR3 size: 12 residues. Germline CDR1 MNHEY, CDR2 SVGEGT. TCRdb reanalysed the 5' RACE reads using MiXCR and keeps one entry per CDR3 protein. Among approximately 500,000 distinct CDR3 sequences listed, roughly 15% were seen once. This clonotype was detected many times. Antigen unknown. Its ends do not fully match the called genes, so a read error is possible. A further study also used this sample, focusing on yellow fever vaccine responses in identical twins.

The chain couples TRBV6-2 or TRBV6-3 to TRBJ2-3, with TRBD2 identical over 10 bases. The source of this sequence is a woman younger than 35 in good health. The sample comprised CD4+ T cells sorted from blood. CDR3 amino acids: CASSWGLAKGIF. The CDR3 DNA reads as TGTGCCAGCAGCTGGGGACTAGCGAAGGGGATTTTT.